Reported below is one TCR beta chain. The clone's antigen remains unknown. The input lacks base qualities; no much larger clone sits a single base away. The data originate from a study of OX40 agonist ivuxolimab in advanced cancers. Study-wide context: Ivuxolimab, which targeted the costimulatory receptor OX40 (CD134), was an agonistic, fully human IgG2 monoclonal antibody. Intravenous ivuxolimab was administered to patients every 2 weeks at six dose levels: 0.01, 0.1, 0.3, 1.5, 3 and 10 mg/kg. Of the roughly 52 dose-escalation patients, hepatocellular carcinoma was present in about 19, melanoma in roughly 15, renal cell carcinoma in 9 and head and neck cancer in 9. The dose-escalation cohort was 80% to 90% male with a mean age of about 65 years, ranging from roughly 20 to 85. Patients were allowed to have had prior anti-PD-1, anti-PD-L1 or anti-CTLA-4 therapy, and 30% to 40% of the dose-escalation patients had been treated with checkpoint inhibitors. Partial responses occurred in three dose-escalation patients, of whom one had hepatocellular carcinoma and two had cutaneous melanoma. Peripheral TCRbeta sequencing aimed to test whether ivuxolimab altered TCR sequence diversity and caused clonal T-cell expansion. The paper reports the monotherapy dose-escalation portion (N of about 50 patients) of the phase I ivuxolimab trial.

Genomic DNA was isolated from the sorted cells so that the TCRbeta CDR3 region could be sequenced. The immunoSEQ Assay was used for sequencing of TCRbeta CDR3 regions. Drawn from immuneACCESS, this table holds only the in-frame rearrangements with V and J called that TCRdb kept. Clones are partly lost; checked studies trace under half to an unresolved V gene and leave the rest unexplained. The sample has 60,000 to 100,000 clones on record, around 92% of them singletons. The ten largest account for around 0.53% of the sample. CDR1 LGHNA and CDR2 YNFKEQ are derived from the germline V gene. V is pruned by 1 base and J by 2 bases, leaving 13 bases of the junction without a gene match. The CDR3 numbers 20 residues from cysteine through phenylalanine. The sequence is cut down to CDR3 DNA, 60 bases in frame from base 1. What the authors observed across the whole study: After ivuxolimab, more expanded clones were found on average in CD8+ T cells than in CD4+ T cells. At doses of 0.1 to 3.0 mg/kg, clonal expansion of both CD4+ and CD8+ T cells in blood was seen between baseline and week 6. Low levels of normalized T-cell clonal expansion were also shown by some nonresponding patients. In partial responders in the 0.1-3.0 mg/kg groups, normalized peripheral clonal expansion was found to be among the lowest, especially among CD8+ T cells. The antigen specificity of the clonally expanded peripheral T cells was not determined.

The trial excluded patients who had a history of autoimmune disease or were on systemic immunosuppression. Peripheral blood for TCR sequencing was collected from all dose cohorts at baseline, on cycle 4 day 1, and on cycle 7 day 1. The samples were taken from a phase I, first-in-human, multicenter, open-label dose-escalation trial of ivuxolimab. Adults with locally advanced or metastatic head and neck squamous cell, hepatocellular, melanoma or renal cell carcinoma were enrolled in the trial. Before TCR sequencing, CD4+ and CD8+ T cells were separately sorted from peripheral blood. This clonotype was obtained from an adult with an advanced solid tumor such as melanoma, head and neck, liver or kidney cancer. Specimen: CD4+ or CD8+ T cells sorted from blood, collected in a trial of the OX40 agonist ivuxolimab. Here the chain combines TRBV4-2 and TRBJ2-3, with TRBD1 matching 12 junction bases. The CDR3 is CASSQVGTGGDLLATDTQYF. The DNA sequence is as follows: TGTGCCAGCAGCCAAGTGGGGACAGGGGGCGACTTGCTCGCCACAGATACGCAGTATTTT.